Below, 27 T cell receptor beta chains from the same sample are listed, as sequenced in a study of OX40 agonist ivuxolimab in advanced cancers. The method behind the library was the immunoSEQ multiplex PCR assay. Not all clones reach the TCRdb copy of this immuneACCESS table, which keeps in-frame sequences only. Checked studies attribute under half of the gap to unresolved V genes and leave the rest unexplained. For this sample there are about 49,000 clones; 85% appear just once. Clones ranked in the top ten supply roughly 20% of the sample. This sample comprised CD4+ or CD8+ T cells sorted from blood, obtained in a trial of the OX40 agonist ivuxolimab. The receptors stem from an adult with an advanced solid tumor such as melanoma, head and neck, liver or kidney cancer.

The rearrangement uses TRBV12-5 and TRBJ1-5; D unresolved. The CDR3 is 15 amino acids. V dropped 2 bases and J dropped 0 bases, with 8 bases sitting between them. Germline CDR1 LGHNT, CDR2 FRNRAP. The CDR3 spells CASGLLTVSNQPQHF. DNA for the CDR3: TGTGCTAGTGGTTTGTTGACGGTTAGCAATCAGCCCCAGCATTTT.

With regard to this clone: The sample carries other DNA sequences with the same CDR3. This rearrangement joins TRBV4-3 to TRBJ2-3; 8 positions match TRBD2. V dropped 0 bases and J dropped 5; count of bases not matched to a gene: 4. The CDR3 length is 15 residues. Germline V gene lookup returns CDR1 LGHNA and CDR2 YSLEER. In DNA, the CDR3 is TGCGCCAGCAGCCAAGAAGCGGGGGAAGGAGATACGCAGTATTTT. Protein: CASSQEAGEGDTQYF.

The chain joins TRBV7-3 to TRBJ2-3; D is ambiguous. Per the germline V gene, CDR1 is SGHTA and CDR2 is FQGTGA. The CDR3 loop spans 15 amino acids. Deletions cut 7 bases from V and 4 bases from J, with 18 bases between. This CDR3 reads CASTDTPARSDTQYF. Here the CDR3 DNA reads TGTGCCAGCACTGACACTCCGGCCCGGTCAGATACGCAGTATTTT.

This clone was seen more than once but under ten times. V usage is TRBV4-1 and J usage is TRBJ2-1; D call uncertain. The germline gives CDR1 MGHRA, CDR2 YSYEKL. There are 12 residues in the CDR3. Trimming cost V 2 bases and J 6 bases, with 5 bases left between them. In nucleotides, the CDR3 is TGCGCCAGCAGCCAAAACCCCAATGAGCAGTTCTTC. Amino acids: CASSQNPNEQFF.

As DNA, the CDR3 is TGTGCCAGCAGCCAAGATGGTTTCGGGGGTGATGGCTACACCTTC. This gives the protein CASSQDGFGGDGYTF. The J gene is TRBJ1-2, the V gene TRBV14, with D maybe TRBD1 (5 bases). CDR3 length: 15 residues. V was shortened by 0 bases and J by 6 bases, with 14 bases between the two germline ends. Germline V gene data show CDR1 as SGHDN and CDR2 as FVKESK.

V usage is TRBV7-9 and J usage is TRBJ2-1; D is perhaps TRBD1 (6 bases). This CDR3 region has 12 residues. CDR1 and CDR2 from the germline V gene are SEHNR and FQNEAQ (reference sequence). The V and J ends lost 8 bases and 7 bases respectively, with 12 bases between them. The CDR3 DNA follows: TGTGCCAGCTACTCGCAGGGGAATGAGCAGTTCTTC. This sequence encodes CASYSQGNEQFF. Drawing the rest from reference TRBV7-9 and TRBJ2-1, the complete variable domain is DTGVSQNPRHKITKRGQNVTFRCDPISEHNRLYWYRQTLGQGPEFLTYFQNEAQLEKSRLLSDRFSAERPKGSFSTLEIQRTEQGDSAMYLCASYSQGNEQFFGPGTRLTVL.

The rearrangement links TRBV6-6 to TRBJ2-3; 10 nucleotides match TRBD1. This CDR3 spans 15 amino acids. The V gene's germline CDR1 is MNHNY and CDR2 SVGAGI (reference sequence). V lost 4 bases and J lost 3; bases outside the gene matches: 4. CDR3 nucleotide sequence: TGTGCCAGCAGTTTGACAGGGGGCTGGACAGATACGCAGTATTTT. It translates to CASSLTGGWTDTQYF.

The chain employs TRBV25-1 and TRBJ1-3, with a possible D match to TRBD1 (5 bases). V shed 3 bases and J shed 0 bases, with 12 bases lying between them. This CDR3 has 16 amino acids. Germline CDR1 reads MGHDK; CDR2 reads SYGVNS. This CDR3 is CASSEGVGFSGNTIYF. The DNA of the CDR3 is TGTGCCAGCAGTGAGGGGGTGGGATTCTCTGGAAACACCATATATTTT.

The chain recombines TRBV7-9 with TRBJ1-4, with a weak D call TRBD1 (5 bases). Germline CDR1 SEHNR, CDR2 FQNEAQ (reference sequence). V was shortened by 3 bases and J by 4 bases, with 9 bases between the two germline ends. The CDR3 loop spans 14 amino acids. Here the CDR3 DNA reads TGTGCCAGCAGCTTTGGGGGGAATAATGAAAAACTGTTTTTT. Translation gives CASSFGGNNEKLFF.

The CDR3 spells CASSPRDDRTEAFF. For the CDR3, the DNA is TGTGCCAGCAGCCCCCGGGACGATAGGACTGAAGCTTTCTTT. The chain links TRBV7-9 to TRBJ1-1; maybe TRBD1 (5 bases). This CDR3 region has 14 residues. The ends were cut back, 5 bases at V and 5 bases at J, with 15 bases in the middle. Germline V gives CDR1 SEHNR, CDR2 FQNEAQ (reference sequence). Full variable domain (missing parts from reference TRBV7-9 and TRBJ1-1): DTGVSQNPRHKITKRGQNVTFRCDPISEHNRLYWYRQTLGQGPEFLTYFQNEAQLEKSRLLSDRFSAERPKGSFSTLEIQRTEQGDSAMYLCASSPRDDRTEAFFGQGTRLTVV.

The chain uses TRBV21-1 and TRBJ2-7; the table's D gene call, TRBD1, was not cross checked with the DNA. TRBV21-1 is assigned pseudogene status. This CDR3 has 17 residues. The CDR3: CASSTRRGRGQKGEQYV. The CDR3 DNA reads as TGTGCCAGCAGCACCCGTAGAGGCAGGGGTCAGAAGGGCGAGCAGTACGTC.

In its sample, this clone is medium-sized. The genes are TRBV7-9 and TRBJ2-7; D may be TRBD2 (7 bases). V was shortened by 11 bases and J by 1 base, with 15 bases between the two germline ends. This CDR3 is built from 13 residues. CDR1 is SEHNR, CDR2 FQNEAQ, per germline (reference sequence). The CDR3 loop reads CAVPGGTSYEQYF. In DNA form, the CDR3 reads TGTGCCGTACCGGGGGGCACATCCTACGAGCAGTACTTC.

The V call is TRBV13, the J call TRBJ2-7; 9 positions match TRBD1. CDR1 is PRHDT, CDR2 FYEKMQ, per germline (reference sequence). The CDR3 consists of 13 residues. J lost 3 bases, V lost 6 bases, and 3 bases had no gene match. As DNA, the CDR3 is TGTGCCAGCAGTCCGACAGGGGGCTACGAGCAGTACTTC. Protein sequence: CASSPTGGYEQYF.

This chain uses TRBV4-3 with TRBJ2-1, with D maybe TRBD2 (6 bases). The CDR3 consists of 18 residues. CDR1 is LGHNA, CDR2 YSLEER, per germline. V dropped 3 bases and J dropped 7 bases, with 25 bases sitting between them. CDR3 DNA sequence: TGCGCCAGCAGCCAGATAGCGGCTCTGAGGACTATATCGAATGAGCAGTTCTTC. Protein sequence: CASSQIAALRTISNEQFF.

The chain has TRBV28 and TRBJ2-7, with D perhaps TRBD1 (6 bases). The length of the CDR3 is 15 residues. Germline V gene data show CDR1 as MDHEN and CDR2 as SYDVKM. V was clipped by 6 bases and J by 0 bases, with 15 bases between them. CDR3 coding DNA: TGTGCCAGCAGGGGGGCCGTCCTCGACTCCTACGAGCAGTACGTC. Its translation: CASRGAVLDSYEQYV.

The rearrangement links TRBV9 to TRBJ2-5; no firm D call. In germline, CDR1 is SGDLS, CDR2 YYNGEE. This CDR3 contains 14 residues. Trimming removed 0 bases from V and 3 bases from J, with 9 bases in between. The CDR3 coding sequence is TGTGCCAGCAGCGTAGCTGGGGTAAAAGAGACCCAGTACTTC. As protein: CASSVAGVKETQYF.

The CDR3 region is CASSHRERGTGELFF. The CDR3 bases are TGTGCCAGCAGTCACAGGGAGAGGGGCACCGGGGAGCTGTTTTTT. This chain joins TRBV6-5 and TRBJ2-2; tentative D call: TRBD1 (6 bases). Trimming took 5 bases from V and 4 from J, leaving 14 bases between them. CDR3 length: 15 residues. Germline CDR1 MNHEY, CDR2 SVGAGI.

The table lists this clone with a few counts. This rearrangement joins TRBV28 to TRBJ2-7; D gene unclear. V gave up 2 bases and J gave up 6 bases, with 5 bases separating them. Germline lookup yields CDR1 MDHEN and CDR2 SYDVKM. This CDR3 is 11 amino acids long. CDR3 sequence (DNA): TGTGCCAGCAGTTTACGCCTCGAGCAGTACGTC. Translating gives CASSLRLEQYV.

This clone has a handful of counts. V is TRBV27 and J is TRBJ2-7, with TRBD2 matching 10 bases. Germline trimming cut 0 bases from V and 3 bases from J; bases unmatched to any gene: 2. Germline CDR1 is MNHEY and CDR2 is SMNVEV (reference sequence). The CDR3 has 15 residues. CDR3 sequence (DNA): TGTGCCAGCAGTTTATCGTTAGCGGGGGGCTACGAGCAGTACTTC. It is translated as CASSLSLAGGYEQYF.

In its sample, this clone is large. Other DNA sequences from this sample encode an identical CDR3 as well. J is TRBJ1-1 and V is TRBV9; 8 bases fit TRBD1. Germline V gene data show CDR1 as SGDLS and CDR2 as YYNGEE. CDR3 length: 15 residues. V shed 0 bases, J shed 1 base, and the junction held 2 bases outside the gene matches. This chain's CDR3 is CASSVGTGSNTEAFF. CDR3 DNA: TGTGCCAGCAGCGTAGGGACAGGGTCGAACACTGAAGCTTTCTTT. Full variable domain (missing parts from reference TRBV9 and TRBJ1-1): DSGVTQTPKHLITATGQRVTLRCSPRSGDLSVYWYQQSLDQGLQFLIQYYNGEERAKGNILERFSAQQFPDLHSELNLSSLELGDSALYFCASSVGTGSNTEAFFGQGTRLTVV.

The chain joins TRBV5-8 to TRBJ2-1; 14 nucleotides match TRBD2. This CDR3 spans 16 amino acids. J gave up 8 bases and V 4 bases, and 8 bases lay outside the gene matches. Germline V gene lookup returns CDR1 SGHTS and CDR2 YDEGEE. CDR3 protein: CASSRTGTSGGDEQFF. CDR3 DNA sequence: TGTGCCAGCAGCCGTACCGGGACTAGCGGGGGCGATGAGCAGTTCTTC.

The rearrangement joins TRBV5-6 to TRBJ2-3; a weak D match, TRBD2 (6 bases). This CDR3 has 15 amino acids. Germline lookup yields CDR1 SGHDT and CDR2 YYEEEE. V lost 3 bases and J 4 bases, leaving 15 bases between the germline ends. The CDR3 here is CASSSGEIRPDTQYF. The CDR3 DNA sequence: TGTGCCAGCAGCTCGGGGGAAATTCGGCCAGATACGCAGTATTTT.

The sample holds one count of this clone. At one end, the junction sequence differs from germline, possibly due to a read error. The V and J genes are TRBV4-2 and TRBJ2-3; TRBD2 matches at 9 bases. Looked up from germline, CDR1 is LGHNA and CDR2 is YNFKEQ. This CDR3 has 17 amino acids. The CDR3, as DNA: TGTGCCAGCAGTCAAGAAACAGCGGGGGGACTCACAGATACGCAGTATTTT. This codes for CASSQETAGGLTDTQYF.

The rearrangement joins TRBV6-1 to TRBJ1-1; TRBD1 is a possible D gene (6 bases). Per the germline V gene, CDR1 is MNHNS and CDR2 is SASEGT. V gave up 2 bases and J gave up 8 bases, with 12 bases separating them. The CDR3 spans 13 residues. The CDR3 loop is CASSELQGGEAFF. In DNA form, the CDR3 reads TGTGCCAGCAGTGAACTACAAGGGGGAGAAGCTTTCTTT.

The rearrangement joins TRBV4-1 to TRBJ1-5, with D hard to call. V lost 0 bases to trimming and J lost 3 bases, with 9 bases between them. The CDR3 totals 15 residues. Germline V gene sequence: CDR1 MGHRA, CDR2 YSYEKL. Written as DNA, the CDR3 is TGCGCCAGCAGCCAAGATCTCCCTTTCAATCAGCCCCAGCATTTT. Encoded protein: CASSQDLPFNQPQHF.

The chain couples TRBV7-3 to TRBJ2-1, with D unresolved. Trimming shortened V by 2 bases and J by 8 bases, and 13 bases separated the two germline ends. In germline, CDR1 is SGHTA, CDR2 FQGTGA. This CDR3 comprises 14 residues. CDR3 region: CASSLLGELDEQFF. In nucleotides, the CDR3 is TGTGCCAGCAGCTTACTTGGGGAACTCGATGAGCAGTTCTTC. Full variable domain (rest looked up from reference TRBV7-3 and TRBJ2-1): GAGVSQTPSNKVTEKGKYVELRCDPISGHTALYWYRQSLGQGPEFLIYFQGTGAADDSGLPNDRFFAVRPEGSVSTLKIQRTERGDSAVYLCASSLLGELDEQFFGPGTRLTVL.

In this sample, this clone turned up many times. Different DNA sequences within this sample yield the same CDR3. The chain employs TRBV19 and TRBJ1-5, with TRBD1 matching 9 bases. V shed 3 bases and J 5 bases; nucleotides not matched to a gene: 2. The V gene's germline CDR1 is LNHDA and CDR2 SQIVND (reference sequence). The CDR3 extends over 14 amino acids. CDR3 residues: CASSIWTGDQPQHF. CDR3 nucleotide sequence: TGTGCCAGTAGTATCTGGACAGGGGATCAGCCCCAGCATTTT.